Each of the 9 T cell receptor beta chains below was sequenced from the same sample in a study of T cells after yellow fever vaccination. A single record per CDR3 protein comes from TCRdb applying MiXCR to the 5' RACE reads. The table includes roughly 330,000 distinct CDR3 sequences, roughly 6.8% detected once. This sample comprised PBMCs, obtained roughly seven weeks after the first yellow fever vaccination. Receptors originate from a man in his late teens or twenties who received the YFV17D yellow fever vaccine.

The chain recombines TRBV29-1 with TRBJ1-2; weak D call: TRBD1 (5 bases). The CDR3 has 14 residues. Per germline, CDR1 SQVTM and CDR2 ANQGSEA. V was cut by 7 bases and J by 3 bases, with 18 bases left in between. DNA of the CDR3: TGCAGCGCCGTGCCCTTGACAGCTGACTATGGCTACACCTTC. This gives the protein CSAVPLTADYGYTF.

This clonotype has ten or more counts. This chain uses TRBV5-1 with TRBJ2-1; the match to TRBD1 covers 7 bases. The CDR3 loop spans 13 amino acids. V shed 1 base, J shed 7 bases, and the junction held 2 bases outside the gene matches. CDR1 is SGHRS, CDR2 YFSETQ, per germline. In DNA form, the CDR3 reads TGCGCCAGCAGCTTGAAGGGGGCGAATGAGCAGTTCTTC. Translation: CASSLKGANEQFF.

Only a few counts were recorded for this clonotype. This chain connects TRBV6-1 to TRBJ2-3, with D possibly TRBD2 on 5 matching bases. V was clipped by 5 bases and J by 2 bases, with 20 bases between them. Germline V gene lookup returns CDR1 MNHNS and CDR2 SASEGT. The CDR3 spans 17 residues. CDR3: CASSQEGLSLITDTQYF. In DNA, the CDR3 is TGTGCCAGCAGTCAAGAAGGACTCTCGTTGATCACAGATACGCAGTATTTT.

The rearrangement uses TRBV20-1 and TRBJ2-3; 8 bases are a match to TRBD2. J was trimmed by 0 bases and V by 1 base; bases with no gene match: 6. This CDR3 region has 16 residues. The germline CDR1 and CDR2 sequences are DFQATT and SNEGSKA (reference sequence). CDR3 nucleotides: TGCAGTGCTAGAGCCGGGGGGGGGGGTAGCACAGATACGCAGTATTTT. Protein sequence: CSARAGGGGSTDTQYF.

In this sample, this clonotype turned up a few times. The V and J genes are TRBV29-1 and TRBJ2-2; D may be TRBD1 or TRBD2 (6 bases each). Germline V gives CDR1 SQVTM, CDR2 ANQGSEA. The CDR3 length is 16 residues. V lost 2 bases to trimming and J lost 1 base, with 14 bases between them. As DNA, the CDR3 is TGCAGCGTTGAACTCCGGGGGCGCCGGAACACCGGGGAGCTGTTTTTT. Translated, it gives CSVELRGRRNTGELFF.

There are many counts of this clonotype. This chain uses TRBV9 with TRBJ2-1; 7 nucleotides line up with TRBD2. The CDR3 sequence is 15 residues long. Germline V lookup: CDR1 SGDLS, CDR2 YYNGEE. V trimming: 0 bases; J trimming: 5 bases; junction bases outside the gene matches: 5. The CDR3 DNA follows: TGTGCCAGCAGCGTAGAGAGCGGGGAAAACAATGAGCAGTTCTTC. Protein: CASSVESGENNEQFF.

This clonotype was seen only a few times. V usage is TRBV5-1 and J usage is TRBJ2-1, with D possibly matching TRBD2 (7 bases). This CDR3 is 15 amino acids long. The V gene's germline CDR1 is SGHRS and CDR2 YFSETQ. Trimming pared 0 bases from V and 5 bases from J, leaving 12 bases between. The CDR3: CASSLAQGGNNEQFF. The DNA of the CDR3 is TGCGCCAGCAGCTTGGCACAGGGAGGGAACAATGAGCAGTTCTTC.

The gene calls are TRBV7-9 and TRBJ1-4; a possible D gene is TRBD1 (5 bases). The CDR3 extends over 14 amino acids. Germline V gene sequence: CDR1 SEHNR, CDR2 FQNEAQ (reference sequence). Trimming cost V 5 bases and J 8 bases, with 15 bases left between them. CDR3 in DNA: TGTGCCAGCAGCGCCCAAGGGACGAGGGAAAAACTGTTTTTT. It is translated as CASSAQGTREKLFF.

This clonotype was detected ten times or more. The chain joins TRBV2 to TRBJ2-1, with a tentative D call TRBD2 (6 bases). CDR1 is SNHLY, CDR2 FYNNEI, per germline. Trimming shortened V by 0 bases and J by 15 bases, and 18 bases separated the two germline ends. The CDR3 totals 14 residues. The CDR3 nucleotides are TGTGCCAGCAGTGAAGCGCGAGAGTTACTAGCCTGGTTCTTC. Its protein product is CASSEARELLAWFF.